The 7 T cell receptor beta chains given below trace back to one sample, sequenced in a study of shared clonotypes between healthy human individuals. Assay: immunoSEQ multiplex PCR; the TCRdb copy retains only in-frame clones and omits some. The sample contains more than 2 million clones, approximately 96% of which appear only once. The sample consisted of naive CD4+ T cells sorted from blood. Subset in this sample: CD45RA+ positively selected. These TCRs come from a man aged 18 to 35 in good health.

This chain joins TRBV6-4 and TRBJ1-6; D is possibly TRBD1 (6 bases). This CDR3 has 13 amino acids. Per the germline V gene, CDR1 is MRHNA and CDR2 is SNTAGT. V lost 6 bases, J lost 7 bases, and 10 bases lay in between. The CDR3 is CASSPGGNSPLHF. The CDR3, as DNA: TGTGCCAGCAGCCCGGGGGGCAATTCACCCCTCCACTTT.

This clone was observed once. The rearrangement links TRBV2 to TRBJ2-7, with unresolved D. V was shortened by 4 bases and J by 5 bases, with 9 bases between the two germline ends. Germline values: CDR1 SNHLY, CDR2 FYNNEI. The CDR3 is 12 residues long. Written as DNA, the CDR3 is TGTGCCAGCAGTGTATCAGGTAACGAGCAGTACTTC. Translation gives CASSVSGNEQYF.

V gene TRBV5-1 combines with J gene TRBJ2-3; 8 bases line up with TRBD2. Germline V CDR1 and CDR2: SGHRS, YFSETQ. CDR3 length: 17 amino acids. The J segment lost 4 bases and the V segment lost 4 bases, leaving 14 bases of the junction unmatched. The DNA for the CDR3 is TGCGCCAGCAGCCCCCGGGTAGCGGGGTATGAGGCAGATACGCAGTATTTT. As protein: CASSPRVAGYEADTQYF. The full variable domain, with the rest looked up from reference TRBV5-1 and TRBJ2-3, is KAGVTQTPRYLIKTRGQQVTLSCSPISGHRSVSWYQQTPGQGLQFLFEYFSETQRNKGNFPGRFSGRQFSNSRSEMNVSTLELGDSALYLCASSPRVAGYEADTQYFGPGTRLTVL.

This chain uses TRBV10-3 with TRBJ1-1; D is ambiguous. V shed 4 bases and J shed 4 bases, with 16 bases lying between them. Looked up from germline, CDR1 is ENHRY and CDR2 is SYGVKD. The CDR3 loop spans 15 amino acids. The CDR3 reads CAISGAGRGSTEAFF. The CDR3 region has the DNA TGTGCCATCAGTGGAGCTGGGAGAGGGAGCACTGAAGCTTTCTTT.

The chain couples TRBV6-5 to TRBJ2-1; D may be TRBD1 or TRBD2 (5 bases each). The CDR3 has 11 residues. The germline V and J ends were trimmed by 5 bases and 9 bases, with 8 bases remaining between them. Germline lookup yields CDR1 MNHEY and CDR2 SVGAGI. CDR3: CASSRGPEQFF. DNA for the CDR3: TGTGCCAGCAGTCGGGGCCCTGAGCAGTTCTTC.

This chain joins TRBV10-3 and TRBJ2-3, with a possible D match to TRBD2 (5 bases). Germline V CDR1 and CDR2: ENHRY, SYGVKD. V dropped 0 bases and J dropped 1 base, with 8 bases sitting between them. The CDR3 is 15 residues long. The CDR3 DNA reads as TGTGCCATCAGTGAGTCGAATAGCGGCACAGATACGCAGTATTTT. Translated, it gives CAISESNSGTDTQYF.

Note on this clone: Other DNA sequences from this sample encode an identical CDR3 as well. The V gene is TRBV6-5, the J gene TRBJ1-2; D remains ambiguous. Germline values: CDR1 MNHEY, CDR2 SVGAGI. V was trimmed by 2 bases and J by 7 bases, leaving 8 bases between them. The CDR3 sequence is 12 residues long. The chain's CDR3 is CASSYIGGGYTF. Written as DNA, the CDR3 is TGTGCCAGCAGTTACATCGGAGGTGGCTACACCTTC.